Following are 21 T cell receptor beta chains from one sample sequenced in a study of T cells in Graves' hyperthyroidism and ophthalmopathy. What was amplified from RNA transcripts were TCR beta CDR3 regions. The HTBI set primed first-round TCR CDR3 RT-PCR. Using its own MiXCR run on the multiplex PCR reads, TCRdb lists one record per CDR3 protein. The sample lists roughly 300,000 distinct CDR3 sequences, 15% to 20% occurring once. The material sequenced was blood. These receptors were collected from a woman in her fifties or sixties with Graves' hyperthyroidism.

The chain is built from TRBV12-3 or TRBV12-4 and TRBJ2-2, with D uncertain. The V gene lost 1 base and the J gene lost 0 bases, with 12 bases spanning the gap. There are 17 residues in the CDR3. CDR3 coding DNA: TGTGCCAGCAGTTTAGGAGGCGGCGGATCGAACACCGGGGAGCTGTTTTTT. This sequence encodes CASSLGGGGSNTGELFF.

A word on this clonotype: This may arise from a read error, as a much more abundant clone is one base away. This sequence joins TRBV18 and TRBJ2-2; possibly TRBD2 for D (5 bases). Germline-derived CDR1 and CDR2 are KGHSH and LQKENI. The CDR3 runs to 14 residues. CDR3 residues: CASSPPENTGELLF. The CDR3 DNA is TGTGCCAGCTCACCACCTGAGAACACCGGGGAGCTGCTTTTT. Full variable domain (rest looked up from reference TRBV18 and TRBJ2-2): NAGVMQNPRHLVRRRGQEARLRCSPMKGHSHVYWYRQLPEEGLKFMVYLQKENIIDESGMPKERFSAEFPKEGPSILRIQQVVRGDSAAYFCASSPPENTGELLFGEGSRLTVL.

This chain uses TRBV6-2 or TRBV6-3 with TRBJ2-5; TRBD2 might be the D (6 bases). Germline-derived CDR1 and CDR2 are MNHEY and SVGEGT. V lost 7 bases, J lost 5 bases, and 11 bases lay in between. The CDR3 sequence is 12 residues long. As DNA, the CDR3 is TGTGCCAGCAACCCCGCGGGGGAGACCCAGTACTTC. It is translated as CASNPAGETQYF.

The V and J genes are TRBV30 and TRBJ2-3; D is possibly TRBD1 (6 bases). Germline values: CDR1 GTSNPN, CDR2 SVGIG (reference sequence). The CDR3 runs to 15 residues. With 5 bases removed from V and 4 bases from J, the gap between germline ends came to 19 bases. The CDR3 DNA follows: TGTGCCTGGGCCAATAATGCAGGGGCTGCAGATACGCAGTATTTT. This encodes CAWANNAGAADTQYF.

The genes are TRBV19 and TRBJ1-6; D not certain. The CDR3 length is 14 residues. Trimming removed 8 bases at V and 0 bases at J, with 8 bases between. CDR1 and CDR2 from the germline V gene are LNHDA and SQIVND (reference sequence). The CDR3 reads CASLASSYNSPLHF. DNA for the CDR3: TGTGCCAGTTTGGCGAGCTCCTATAATTCACCCCTCCACTTT.

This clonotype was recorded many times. DNA for the CDR3: TGTGCCAGCAGCTTTGCCGGACTAGAGCAGTTCTTC. Translating gives CASSFAGLEQFF. The chain uses TRBV7-2 and TRBJ2-1; possibly TRBD2 for D (6 bases). V lost 3 bases to trimming and J lost 10 bases, with 10 bases between them. Germline V gene data show CDR1 as SGHTA and CDR2 as FQGNSA. The CDR3 loop spans 12 amino acids.

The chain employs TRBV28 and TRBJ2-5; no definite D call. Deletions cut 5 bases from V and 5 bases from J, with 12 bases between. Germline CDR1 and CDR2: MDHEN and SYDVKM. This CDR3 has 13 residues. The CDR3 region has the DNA TGTGCCAGCAGTGGTAACCTCGGGGAGACCCAGTACTTC. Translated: CASSGNLGETQYF.

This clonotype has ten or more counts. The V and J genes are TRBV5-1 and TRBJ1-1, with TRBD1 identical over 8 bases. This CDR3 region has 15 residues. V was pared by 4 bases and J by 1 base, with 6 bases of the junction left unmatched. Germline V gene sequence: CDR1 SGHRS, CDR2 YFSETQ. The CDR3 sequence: CASSKDRASNTEAFF. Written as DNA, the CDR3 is TGCGCCAGCAGCAAGGACAGGGCTTCGAACACTGAAGCTTTCTTT.

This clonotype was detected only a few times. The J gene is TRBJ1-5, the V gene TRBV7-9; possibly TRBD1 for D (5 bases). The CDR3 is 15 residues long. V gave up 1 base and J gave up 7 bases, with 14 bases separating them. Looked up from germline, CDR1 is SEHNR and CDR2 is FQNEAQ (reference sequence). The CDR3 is CASSLVSGSGQPQHF. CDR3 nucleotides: TGTGCCAGCAGCTTAGTGTCAGGGTCTGGCCAGCCCCAGCATTTT. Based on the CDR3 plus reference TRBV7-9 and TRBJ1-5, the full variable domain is DTGVSQNPRHKITKRGQNVTFRCDPISEHNRLYWYRQTLGQGPEFLTYFQNEAQLEKSRLLSDRFSAERPKGSFSTLEIQRTEQGDSAMYLCASSLVSGSGQPQHFGDGTRLSIL.

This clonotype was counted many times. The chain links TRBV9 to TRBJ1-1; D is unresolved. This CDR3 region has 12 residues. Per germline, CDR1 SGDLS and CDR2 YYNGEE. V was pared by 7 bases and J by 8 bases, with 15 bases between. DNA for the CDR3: TGTGCCAGCGGACCGGGCCGAACGGAAGCTTTCTTT. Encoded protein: CASGPGRTEAFF.

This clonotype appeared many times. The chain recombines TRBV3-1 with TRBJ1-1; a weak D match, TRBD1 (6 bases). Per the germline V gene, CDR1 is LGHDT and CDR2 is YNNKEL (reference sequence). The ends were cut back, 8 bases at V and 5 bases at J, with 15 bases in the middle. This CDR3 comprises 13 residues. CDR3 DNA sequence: TGTGCCAGCGGCAAACAGGGTGGGACTGAAGCTTTCTTT. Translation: CASGKQGGTEAFF.

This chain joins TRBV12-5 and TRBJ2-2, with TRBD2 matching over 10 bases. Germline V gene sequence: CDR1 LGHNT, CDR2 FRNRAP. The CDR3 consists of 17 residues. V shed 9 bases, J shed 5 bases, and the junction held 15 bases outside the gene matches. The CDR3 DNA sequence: TGTGCTAGCAGCCATTCGAGCGGGGGGGTGAAAACCGGGGAGCTGTTTTTT. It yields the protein CASSHSSGGVKTGELFF.

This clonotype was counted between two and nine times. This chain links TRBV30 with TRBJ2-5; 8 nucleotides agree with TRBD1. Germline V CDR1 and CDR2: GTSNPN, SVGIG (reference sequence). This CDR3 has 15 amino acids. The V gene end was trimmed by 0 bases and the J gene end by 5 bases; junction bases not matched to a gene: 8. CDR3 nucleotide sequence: TGTGCCTGGAGTGTGGCCAGGGGGCCTTGGGAGACCCAGTACTTC. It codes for CAWSVARGPWETQYF.

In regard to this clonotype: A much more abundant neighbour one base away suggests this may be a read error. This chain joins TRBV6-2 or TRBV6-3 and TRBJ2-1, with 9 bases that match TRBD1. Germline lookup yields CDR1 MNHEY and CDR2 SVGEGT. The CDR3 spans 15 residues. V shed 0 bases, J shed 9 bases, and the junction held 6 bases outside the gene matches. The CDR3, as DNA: TGTGCCAGCAGTTACTCTCACGGGACAGGGCCTGAGCAGTTCTTC. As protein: CASSYSHGTGPEQFF.

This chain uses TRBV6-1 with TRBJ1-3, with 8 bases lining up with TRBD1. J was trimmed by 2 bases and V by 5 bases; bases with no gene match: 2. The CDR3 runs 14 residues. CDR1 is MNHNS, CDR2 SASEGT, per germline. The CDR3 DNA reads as TGTGCCAGCAGTTTACAGGGGGCTGGAAACACCATATATTTT. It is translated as CASSLQGAGNTIYF.

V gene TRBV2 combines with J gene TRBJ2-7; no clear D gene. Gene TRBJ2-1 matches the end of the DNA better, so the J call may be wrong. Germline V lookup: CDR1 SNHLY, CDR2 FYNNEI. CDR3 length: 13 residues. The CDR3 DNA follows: TGTGCCAGCAAGGCTAGTTTTCTCTACGAGCAGTTCTTC. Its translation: CASKASFLYEQFF.

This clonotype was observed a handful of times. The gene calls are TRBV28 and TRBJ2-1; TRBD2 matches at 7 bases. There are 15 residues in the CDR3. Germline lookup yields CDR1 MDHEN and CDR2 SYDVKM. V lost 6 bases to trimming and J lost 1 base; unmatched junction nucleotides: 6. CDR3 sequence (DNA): TGTGCCAGCAGGGATGAGCGGGATTCCTACAATGAGCAGTTCTTC. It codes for CASRDERDSYNEQFF.

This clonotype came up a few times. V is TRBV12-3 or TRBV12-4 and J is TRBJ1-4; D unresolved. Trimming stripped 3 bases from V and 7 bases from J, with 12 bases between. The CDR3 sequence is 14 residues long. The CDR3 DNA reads TGTGCCAGCAGTTTTGAGGGTTTTGGTGAAAAACTGTTTTTT. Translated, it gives CASSFEGFGEKLFF.

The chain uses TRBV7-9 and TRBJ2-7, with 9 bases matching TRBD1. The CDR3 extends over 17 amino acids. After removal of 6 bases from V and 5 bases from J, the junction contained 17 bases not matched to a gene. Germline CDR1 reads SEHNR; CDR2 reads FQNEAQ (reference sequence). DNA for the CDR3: TGTGCCAGCAGTTCCCCCAGACAAGACAGGGGGTCCCACGAGCAGTACTTC. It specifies CASSSPRQDRGSHEQYF. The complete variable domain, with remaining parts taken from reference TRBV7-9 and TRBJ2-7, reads DTGVSQNPRHKITKRGQNVTFRCDPISEHNRLYWYRQTLGQGPEFLTYFQNEAQLEKSRLLSDRFSAERPKGSFSTLEIQRTEQGDSAMYLCASSSPRQDRGSHEQYFGPGTRLTVT.

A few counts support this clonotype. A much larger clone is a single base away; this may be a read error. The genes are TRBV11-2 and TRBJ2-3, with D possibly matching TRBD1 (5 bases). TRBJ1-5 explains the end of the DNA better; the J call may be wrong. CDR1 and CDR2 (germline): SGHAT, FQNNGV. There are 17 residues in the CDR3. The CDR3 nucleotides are TGTGCCAGCAGCTCGGGCCCGGGACTAGCGAGCACAGATACGCAGCATTTT. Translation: CASSSGPGLASTDTQHF.

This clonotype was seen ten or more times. The CDR3 sequence is CASSPQGDYGYTF. CDR3 DNA: TGTGCCAGCAGTCCACAGGGGGACTATGGCTACACCTTC. This chain connects TRBV9 to TRBJ1-2; 8 bases align to TRBD1. The CDR3 is 13 residues long. J was trimmed by 3 bases and V by 5 bases; bases with no gene match: 3. In germline, CDR1 is SGDLS, CDR2 YYNGEE.